This entry lists 27 T cell receptor beta chains sequenced from one sample in a study of neurological immune-mediated disorders. TCRdb analysed the 5' RACE reads with MiXCR anew, one entry per CDR3 protein. The sample yields about 36,000 distinct CDR3 sequences, 10% seen once. The sample was PBMCs. The source of these receptors is a woman younger than 45 with HTLV-1-associated myelopathy (HAM/TSP).

At least ten counts were recorded for this clonotype. The V gene is TRBV5-1, the J gene TRBJ1-1; D is unclear. Between the trimmed V and J ends, which lost 3 bases and 4 bases, there was a span of 25 bases. Germline V gene sequence: CDR1 SGHRS, CDR2 YFSETQ. The CDR3 contains 18 residues. CDR3 in DNA: TGCGCCAGCAGCTCAGCAGACACTTTAAGCCGTGCTGGCACTGAAGCTTTCTTT. This encodes CASSSADTLSRAGTEAFF.

This clonotype was detected ten times or more. The chain has TRBV11-1 and TRBJ1-1, with D unclear. V shed 7 bases and J shed 4 bases, with 22 bases lying between them. The germline V gene encodes CDR1 SGHAT and CDR2 FQDESV (reference sequence). The CDR3 length is 16 residues. The CDR3 bases are TGTGCCAGCACCACCAGATTTAGTAGCGGGGTCACTGAAGCTTTCTTT. It specifies CASTTRFSSGVTEAFF.

This clonotype was counted at least ten times. The chain couples TRBV5-1 to TRBJ1-1; maybe TRBD1 (6 bases). The germline CDR1 and CDR2 sequences are SGHRS and YFSETQ. The CDR3 is 15 amino acids. Trimming removed 3 bases at V and 1 base at J, with 13 bases between. CDR3 DNA sequence: TGCGCCAGCAGCTCAGCCGGGACACGGAACACTGAAGCTTTCTTT. Translated: CASSSAGTRNTEAFF. The complete variable domain, with remaining parts taken from reference TRBV5-1 and TRBJ1-1, reads KAGVTQTPRYLIKTRGQQVTLSCSPISGHRSVSWYQQTPGQGLQFLFEYFSETQRNKGNFPGRFSGRQFSNSRSEMNVSTLELGDSALYLCASSSAGTRNTEAFFGQGTRLTVV.

There are many counts of this clonotype. This CDR3 reads CASLRGLGEKLFF. CDR3 DNA: TGTGCCAGTCTCCGGGGTCTTGGAGAAAAACTGTTTTTT. The J gene is TRBJ1-4, the V gene TRBV6-6; no clear D gene. V lost 9 bases to trimming and J lost 8 bases, with 16 bases between them. This CDR3 is built from 13 residues. Germline CDR1 and CDR2: MNHNY and SVGAGI (reference sequence).

This chain links TRBV3-1 with TRBJ1-1; D may be TRBD1 (5 bases). The CDR3 spans 14 residues. Trimming stripped 4 bases from V and 5 bases from J, with 14 bases between. Germline V gene sequence: CDR1 LGHDT, CDR2 YNNKEL (reference sequence). The CDR3 DNA follows: TGTGCCAGCAGCCCCCGGGACTCTTCTACTGAAGCTTTCTTT. It translates to CASSPRDSSTEAFF.

This clonotype was seen a handful of times. The V call is TRBV12-3 or TRBV12-4, the J call TRBJ1-1; D not resolved. V lost 3 bases and J 7 bases, leaving 15 bases between the germline ends. The CDR3 spans 14 residues. CDR3 in amino acids: CASSLAGPLLEAFF. The CDR3 DNA is TGTGCCAGCAGTTTGGCAGGCCCCCTTCTTGAAGCTTTCTTT.

This clonotype occurred many times. The chain carries TRBV2 and TRBJ2-1; D perhaps matches TRBD1 (6 bases). V was cut by 1 base and J by 6 bases, with 13 bases left in between. This CDR3 region has 15 residues. Germline CDR1 and CDR2: SNHLY and FYNNEI. The CDR3 DNA follows: TGTGCCAGCAGTGAAGAGGGGGTTTCGGGCAATGAGCAGTTCTTC. This codes for CASSEEGVSGNEQFF.

Many counts were recorded for this clonotype. DNA of the CDR3: TGCAGTGCTAGAATTAATCCGGGACTAGCGGGGGGAAAAAACACAGATACGCAGTATTTT. It specifies CSARINPGLAGGKNTDTQYF. This sequence joins TRBV20-1 and TRBJ2-3; 15 bases fit TRBD2. The CDR3 runs 20 residues. V gave up 2 bases and J gave up 2 bases; unmatched junction bases: 14. Germline lookup yields CDR1 DFQATT and CDR2 SNEGSKA (reference sequence).

At least ten counts were recorded for this clonotype. The chain has TRBV5-1 and TRBJ2-1; TRBD1 agrees at 9 bases. The CDR3 loop spans 12 amino acids. CDR1 is SGHRS, CDR2 YFSETQ, per germline. V shed 4 bases, J shed 13 bases, and the junction held 6 bases outside the gene matches. The CDR3 is CASSPDRGPQFF. DNA for the CDR3: TGCGCCAGCAGCCCGGACAGGGGCCCCCAGTTCTTC.

This clonotype appeared many times. CDR3 coding DNA: TGCAGTGCTAGACCCCCCGGGGGGGCTAGCACAGATACGCAGTATTTT. This encodes CSARPPGGASTDTQYF. The chain links TRBV20-1 to TRBJ2-3; TRBD2 matches 8 bases. The CDR3 runs to 16 residues. Germline V lookup: CDR1 DFQATT, CDR2 SNEGSKA (reference sequence). J was trimmed by 0 bases and V by 2 bases; bases with no gene match: 7.

This clonotype appeared many times. The gene calls are TRBV5-1 and TRBJ2-4, with D uncertain. Germline lookup yields CDR1 SGHRS and CDR2 YFSETQ. The CDR3 consists of 13 residues. The V gene lost 3 bases and the J gene lost 9 bases, with 13 bases spanning the gap. The CDR3 coding sequence is TGCGCCAGCAGCTGGTCAGAGTTGGGCATTCAGTACTTC. It yields the protein CASSWSELGIQYF.

This clonotype was counted many times. The CDR3 protein is CSARDGVIQYF. Written as DNA, the CDR3 is TGCAGTGCTAGAGATGGGGTAATCCAGTACTTC. The V gene is TRBV20-1, the J gene TRBJ2-7; D call uncertain. The CDR3 length is 11 residues. CDR1 and CDR2 from the germline V gene are DFQATT and SNEGSKA (reference sequence). V was cut by 0 bases and J by 10 bases, with 10 bases left in between.

This clonotype was recorded at least ten times. The chain recombines TRBV30 with TRBJ1-2; tentative D call: TRBD1 (6 bases). This CDR3 comprises 12 residues. Trimming pared 3 bases from V and 8 bases from J, leaving 13 bases between. Germline V gives CDR1 GTSNPN, CDR2 SVGIG (reference sequence). In DNA, the CDR3 is TGTGCCTGGAGCTCGGGAGGGGGAGGCTACACCTTC. Translation: CAWSSGGGGYTF.

This clonotype was detected ten times or more. The rearrangement uses TRBV20-1 and TRBJ2-1; 9 bases are shared with TRBD1. Per the germline V gene, CDR1 is DFQATT and CDR2 is SNEGSKA (reference sequence). The CDR3 runs to 14 residues. The junction had 7 bases not matched to a gene; V was cut back by 5 bases and J by 5 bases. The CDR3 sequence is CSAALQGADNEQFF. The CDR3 DNA reads TGCAGTGCTGCCTTACAGGGGGCGGACAATGAGCAGTTCTTC.

Ten or more counts support this clonotype. The chain uses TRBV30 and TRBJ1-2; 8 bases fit TRBD1. The germline gives CDR1 GTSNPN, CDR2 SVGIG (reference sequence). Trimming cost V 3 bases and J 4 bases; bases outside gene matches: 4. The CDR3 consists of 13 residues. The CDR3 loop reads CAWRGTGAYGYTF. DNA of the CDR3: TGTGCCTGGAGGGGGACAGGAGCCTATGGCTACACCTTC.

This clonotype appeared many times. This chain joins TRBV20-1 and TRBJ1-2, with D possibly TRBD1 on 6 matching bases. The CDR3 is made up of 15 amino acids. Germline values: CDR1 DFQATT, CDR2 SNEGSKA (reference sequence). V was pared by 5 bases and J by 3 bases, with 19 bases between. The CDR3 loop reads CSAQTGPQGDYGYTF. The CDR3 nucleotides are TGCAGTGCTCAGACAGGACCCCAAGGCGACTATGGCTACACCTTC.

This clonotype was seen at least ten times. The chain has TRBV20-1 and TRBJ2-7; the D gene is possibly TRBD1 (6 bases). Germline CDR1 is DFQATT and CDR2 is SNEGSKA (reference sequence). Trimming stripped 3 bases from V and 0 bases from J, with 12 bases between. The CDR3 spans 14 residues. The CDR3 region has the DNA TGCAGTGCTAGTAAGGGGACACACTCCTACGAGCAGTACTTC. Protein: CSASKGTHSYEQYF.

Many counts were recorded for this clonotype. The chain uses TRBV12-3 or TRBV12-4 and TRBJ2-2; the D is unclear. The CDR3 contains 13 residues. Deletions cut 6 bases from V and 5 bases from J, with 10 bases between. Here the CDR3 DNA reads TGTGCCAGCAGCCGTCAGAGGACCGGGGAGCTGTTTTTT. Its translation is CASSRQRTGELFF.

The sample holds many counts of this clonotype. V gene TRBV10-3 combines with J gene TRBJ2-7, with TRBD2 identical over 16 bases. J lost 3 bases, V lost 5 bases, and 10 bases had no gene match. The germline V gene has CDR1 ENHRY and CDR2 SYGVKD. CDR3 length: 18 amino acids. The CDR3 sequence: CAISPGLAGGPEHYEQYF. CDR3 coding DNA: TGTGCCATCAGTCCGGGACTAGCGGGGGGGCCAGAGCACTACGAGCAGTACTTC.

This clonotype was counted only a few times. A much larger clonotype is one base distant, so this may be a read error. The chain combines TRBV29-1 with TRBJ2-1; 9 nucleotides agree with TRBD1. Germline trimming cut 7 bases from V and 3 bases from J; bases unmatched to any gene: 4. Germline CDR1 is SQVTM and CDR2 is ANQGSEA. The CDR3 sequence is 13 residues long. CDR3 sequence: CSERQGDYNEQFF. CDR3 coding DNA: TGCAGCGAACGACAGGGGGACTACAATGAGCAGTTCTTC.

This clonotype was recorded many times. The chain recombines TRBV5-1 with TRBJ2-7, with D possibly being TRBD2 (5 bases). The CDR3 is 15 amino acids. With 4 bases removed from V and 6 bases from J, the gap between germline ends came to 20 bases. From germline, CDR1 is SGHRS and CDR2 YFSETQ. The CDR3 DNA follows: TGCGCCAGCAGCAACCTCGGGGATGAAATAGGCGAGCAGTACTTC. It codes for CASSNLGDEIGEQYF.

The V gene is TRBV20-1, the J gene TRBJ2-1; D may match TRBD1 or TRBD2 (7 bases each). Germline CDR1 reads DFQATT; CDR2 reads SNEGSKA (reference sequence). V was trimmed by 6 bases and J by 4 bases, leaving 19 bases between them. The CDR3 runs 15 residues. In nucleotides, the CDR3 is TGCAGTGCCCAGGGGGGGAAAGGGTTTTACAATGAGCAGTTCTTC. Translated, it gives CSAQGGKGFYNEQFF.

This clonotype was counted at least ten times. V usage is TRBV10-3 and J usage is TRBJ1-1; 9 positions agree with TRBD1. Germline V gives CDR1 ENHRY, CDR2 SYGVKD. Trimming removed 6 bases from V and 2 bases from J; junction bases left unmatched: 7. The CDR3 totals 15 residues. This CDR3 reads CAIRPQQGANTEAFF. In DNA form, the CDR3 reads TGTGCCATCAGACCCCAACAGGGGGCAAACACTGAAGCTTTCTTT.

This clonotype was seen ten or more times. J is TRBJ2-7 and V is TRBV20-1; D is possibly TRBD1 (6 bases). The germline V gene has CDR1 DFQATT and CDR2 SNEGSKA (reference sequence). The CDR3 extends over 14 amino acids. V dropped 0 bases and J dropped 3 bases, with 12 bases sitting between them. DNA of the CDR3: TGCAGTGCTAGAGATACCCGGACAGACTACGAGCAGTACTTC. It yields the protein CSARDTRTDYEQYF.

This clonotype occurred many times. The chain is built from TRBV7-6 and TRBJ2-3; no firm D call. Trimming took off 3 bases at V and 2 bases at J, with 9 bases between the two ends. Germline-derived CDR1 and CDR2 are SGHVS and FNYEAQ. CDR3 length equals 14 residues. CDR3 sequence (DNA): TGTGCCAGCAGCTTCGGCCAGGTCACAGATACGCAGTATTTT. Encoded protein: CASSFGQVTDTQYF.

This clonotype was recorded many times. The chain couples TRBV5-1 to TRBJ1-2; 8 nucleotides line up with TRBD1. There are 14 residues in the CDR3. CDR1 is SGHRS, CDR2 YFSETQ, per germline. The V segment lost 2 bases and the J segment 6 bases; nucleotides outside the gene matches: 6. The CDR3 bases are TGCGCCAGCAGCTTTCCACAGGGGGGGCATGGCTACACCTTC. As protein: CASSFPQGGHGYTF.

This clonotype was counted many times. The chain uses TRBV12-3 or TRBV12-4 and TRBJ2-7, with D unclear. The length of the CDR3 is 12 residues. Trimming took 1 base from V and 7 from J, leaving 8 bases between them. The CDR3 is CASSLGVWEQYF. CDR3 DNA: TGTGCCAGCAGTTTAGGTGTGTGGGAGCAGTACTTC.